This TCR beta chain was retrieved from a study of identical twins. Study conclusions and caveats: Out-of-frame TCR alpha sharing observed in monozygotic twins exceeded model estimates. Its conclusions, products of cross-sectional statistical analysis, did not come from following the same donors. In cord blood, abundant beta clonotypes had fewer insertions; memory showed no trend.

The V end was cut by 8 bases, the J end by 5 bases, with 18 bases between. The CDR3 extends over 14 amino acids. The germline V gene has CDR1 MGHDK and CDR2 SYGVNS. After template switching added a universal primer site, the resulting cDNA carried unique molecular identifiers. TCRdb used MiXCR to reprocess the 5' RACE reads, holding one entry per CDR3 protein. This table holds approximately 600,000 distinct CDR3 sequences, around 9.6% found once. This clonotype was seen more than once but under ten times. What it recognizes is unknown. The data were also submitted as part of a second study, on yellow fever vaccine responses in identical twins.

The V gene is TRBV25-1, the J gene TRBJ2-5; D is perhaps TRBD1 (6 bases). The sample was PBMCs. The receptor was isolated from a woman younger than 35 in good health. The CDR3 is CASSGGPRGETQYF. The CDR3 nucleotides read TGTGCCAGCTCTGGGGGCCCCCGAGGGGAGACCCAGTACTTC.